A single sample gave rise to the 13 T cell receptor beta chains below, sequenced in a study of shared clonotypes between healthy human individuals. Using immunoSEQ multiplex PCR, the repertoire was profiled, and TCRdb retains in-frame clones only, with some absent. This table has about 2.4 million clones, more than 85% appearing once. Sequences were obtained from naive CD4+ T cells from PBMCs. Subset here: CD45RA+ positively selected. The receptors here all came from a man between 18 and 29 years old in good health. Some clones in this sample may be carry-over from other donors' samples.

The CDR3 sequence: CASSDLTWQGEGYEQYF. CDR3 in DNA: TGTGCCAGCAGTGACCTCACGTGGCAGGGCGAAGGGTACGAGCAGTACTTC. The gene calls are TRBV2 and TRBJ2-5; a weak D match, TRBD1 (5 bases). The better agreement between TRBJ2-7 and the DNA end casts doubt on the J call. Per the germline V gene, CDR1 is SNHLY and CDR2 is FYNNEI. The CDR3 extends over 17 amino acids.

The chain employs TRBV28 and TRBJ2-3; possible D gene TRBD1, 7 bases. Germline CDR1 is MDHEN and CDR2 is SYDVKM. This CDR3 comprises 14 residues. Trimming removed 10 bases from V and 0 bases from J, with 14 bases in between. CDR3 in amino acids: CAITGDSSTDTQYF. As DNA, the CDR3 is TGTGCCATCACAGGGGACTCTAGCACAGATACGCAGTATTTT.

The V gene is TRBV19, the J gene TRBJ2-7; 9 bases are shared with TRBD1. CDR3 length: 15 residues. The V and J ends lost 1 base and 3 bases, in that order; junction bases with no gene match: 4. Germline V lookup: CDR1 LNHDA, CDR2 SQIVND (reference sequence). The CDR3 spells CASSIGGTGRYEQYF. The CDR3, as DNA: TGTGCCAGTAGTATAGGGGGGACAGGGCGCTACGAGCAGTACTTC.

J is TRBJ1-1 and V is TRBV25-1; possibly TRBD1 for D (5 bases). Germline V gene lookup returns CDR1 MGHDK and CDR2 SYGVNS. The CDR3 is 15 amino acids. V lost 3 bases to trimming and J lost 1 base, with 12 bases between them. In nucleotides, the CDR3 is TGTGCCAGCAGTGAGGCGGGACCCACGAACACTGAAGCTTTCTTT. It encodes CASSEAGPTNTEAFF.

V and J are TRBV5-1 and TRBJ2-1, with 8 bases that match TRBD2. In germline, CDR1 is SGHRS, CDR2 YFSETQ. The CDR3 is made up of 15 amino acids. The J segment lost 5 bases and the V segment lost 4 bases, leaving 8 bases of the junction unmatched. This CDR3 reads CASSPGTSPNNEQFF. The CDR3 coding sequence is TGCGCCAGCAGCCCCGGGACTAGTCCGAACAATGAGCAGTTCTTC.

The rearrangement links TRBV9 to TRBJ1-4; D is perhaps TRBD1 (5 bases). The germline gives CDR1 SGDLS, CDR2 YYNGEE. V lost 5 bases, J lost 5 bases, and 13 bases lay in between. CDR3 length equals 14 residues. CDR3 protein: CASRRDSSNEKLFF. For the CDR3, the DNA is TGTGCCAGCAGAAGAGACAGCTCCAATGAAAAACTGTTTTTT.

The CDR3 DNA is TGTGCCAGCAGTGTCACGGATTCGAACACTGAAGCTTTCTTT. The encoded protein is CASSVTDSNTEAFF. The rearrangement links TRBV2 to TRBJ1-1, with D hard to call. CDR3 size: 14 residues. V dropped 4 bases and J dropped 1 base, with 10 bases sitting between them. Germline V CDR1 and CDR2: SNHLY, FYNNEI.

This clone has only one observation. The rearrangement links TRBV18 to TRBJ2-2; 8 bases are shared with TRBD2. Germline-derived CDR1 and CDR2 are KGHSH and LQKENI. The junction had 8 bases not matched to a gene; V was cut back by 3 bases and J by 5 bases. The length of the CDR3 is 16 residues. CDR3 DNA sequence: TGTGCCAGCTCACCCGGAGCGGGAGTTGGGACCGGGGAGCTGTTTTTT. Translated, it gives CASSPGAGVGTGELFF.

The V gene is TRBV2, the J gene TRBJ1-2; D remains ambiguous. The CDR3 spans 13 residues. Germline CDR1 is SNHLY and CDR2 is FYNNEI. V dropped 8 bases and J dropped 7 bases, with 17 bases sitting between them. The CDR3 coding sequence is TGTGCCAGCGCCAATCGGGGTCGAGGTGGCTACACCTTC. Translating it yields CASANRGRGGYTF.

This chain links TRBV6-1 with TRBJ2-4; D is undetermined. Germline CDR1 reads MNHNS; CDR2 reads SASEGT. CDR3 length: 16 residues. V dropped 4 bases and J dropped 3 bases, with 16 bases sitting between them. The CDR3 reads CASSVTAFENKNIQYF. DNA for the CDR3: TGTGCCAGCAGTGTTACAGCTTTTGAGAACAAAAACATTCAGTACTTC.

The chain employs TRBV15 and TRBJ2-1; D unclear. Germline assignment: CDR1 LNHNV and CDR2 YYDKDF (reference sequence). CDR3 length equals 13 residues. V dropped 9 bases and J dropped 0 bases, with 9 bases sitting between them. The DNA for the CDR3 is TGTGCCACTAGCTCGAGCTCCTACAATGAGCAGTTCTTC. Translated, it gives CATSSSSYNEQFF.

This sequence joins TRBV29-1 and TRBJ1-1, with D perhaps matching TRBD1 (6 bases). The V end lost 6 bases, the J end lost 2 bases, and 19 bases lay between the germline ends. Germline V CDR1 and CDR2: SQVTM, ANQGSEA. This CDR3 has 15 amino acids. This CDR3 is CSVHLGGTLNTEAFF. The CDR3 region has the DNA TGCAGCGTCCACTTAGGCGGGACACTCAACACTGAAGCTTTCTTT.

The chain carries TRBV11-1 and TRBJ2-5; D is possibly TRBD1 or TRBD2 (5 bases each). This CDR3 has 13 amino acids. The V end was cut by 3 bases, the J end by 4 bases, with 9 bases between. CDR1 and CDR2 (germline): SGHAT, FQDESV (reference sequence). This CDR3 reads CASSLRGVETQYF. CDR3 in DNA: TGTGCCAGCAGCTTGAGGGGTGTAGAGACCCAGTACTTC.